What follows describes a single T cell receptor beta chain. Antigen: not known. The CDR3 is 15 amino acids. Trimming stripped 6 bases from V and 3 bases from J, with 15 bases between. From germline, CDR1 is MNHEY and CDR2 SVGAGI. The data originate from a study of shared clonotypes between healthy human individuals. Findings of the study overall: Sampling covered blood only; tissue repertoires likely differ. Non-shared clonotypes had lower generation probabilities than those shared by all four donors. Between a handful of donors, naive CD4 clonotypes were shared at a level of about 5%.

Naive CD8 cells lacked CD45RO, underwent positive selection for CCR7 and left out terminally differentiated effector memory CD45RA+ cells. There were no recent acute infections or vaccinations among the donors, who were healthy HIV-negative adults. Only in-frame clones appear in the TCRdb table, and some are missing; sequencing was by immunoSEQ multiplex PCR. The sample comprises about 2.1 million clones, about 93% of which are singletons, and about 1.6% rests with the top ten. V gene TRBV6-5 combines with J gene TRBJ2-1, with D possibly being TRBD1 or TRBD2 (5 bases each). The specimen sequenced was naive CD8+ T cells from PBMCs. This receptor was identified in a man aged 18 to 29 in good health. Some clones in this sample may be carry-over from other donors' samples. DNA for the CDR3: TGTGCCAGCAGCCACGGGGAAGGGGACTACAATGAGCAGTTCTTC. It encodes CASSHGEGDYNEQFF.